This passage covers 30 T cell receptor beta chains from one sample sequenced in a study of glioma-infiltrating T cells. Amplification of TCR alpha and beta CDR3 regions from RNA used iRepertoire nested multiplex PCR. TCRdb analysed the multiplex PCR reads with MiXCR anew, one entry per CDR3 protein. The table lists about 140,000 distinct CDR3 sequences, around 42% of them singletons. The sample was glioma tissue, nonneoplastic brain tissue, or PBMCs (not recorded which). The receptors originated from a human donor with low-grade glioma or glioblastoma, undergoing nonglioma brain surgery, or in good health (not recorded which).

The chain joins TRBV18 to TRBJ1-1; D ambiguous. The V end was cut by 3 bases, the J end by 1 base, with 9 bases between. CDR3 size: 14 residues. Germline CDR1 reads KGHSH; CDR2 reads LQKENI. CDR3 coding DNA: TGTGCCAGCTCACCCCAGGACGGGAACACTGAAGCTTTCTTT. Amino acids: CASSPQDGNTEAFF.

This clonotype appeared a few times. CDR3 amino acids: CASSPGRAYNEKLFF. The CDR3 nucleotides are TGTGCCAGCAGTCCTGGCAGGGCCTATAATGAAAAACTGTTTTTT. J is TRBJ1-4 and V is TRBV7-8; D might be TRBD1 (5 bases). In germline, CDR1 is SGHVS, CDR2 FQNEAQ. The length of the CDR3 is 15 residues. V was cut by 6 bases and J by 4 bases, with 15 bases left in between. Together with reference TRBV7-8 and TRBJ1-4, the CDR3 gives the full variable domain: GAGVSQSPRYKVAKRGQDVALRCDPISGHVSLFWYQQALGQGPEFLTYFQNEAQLDKSGLPSDRFFAERPEGSVSTLKIQRTQQEDSAVYLCASSPGRAYNEKLFFGSGTQLSVL.

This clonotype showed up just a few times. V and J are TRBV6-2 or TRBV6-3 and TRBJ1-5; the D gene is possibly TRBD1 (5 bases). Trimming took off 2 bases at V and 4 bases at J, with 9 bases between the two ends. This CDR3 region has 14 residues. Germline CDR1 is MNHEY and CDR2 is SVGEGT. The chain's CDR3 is CASSYPGLNQPQHF. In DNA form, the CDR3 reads TGTGCCAGCAGTTACCCAGGGCTAAATCAGCCCCAGCATTTT.

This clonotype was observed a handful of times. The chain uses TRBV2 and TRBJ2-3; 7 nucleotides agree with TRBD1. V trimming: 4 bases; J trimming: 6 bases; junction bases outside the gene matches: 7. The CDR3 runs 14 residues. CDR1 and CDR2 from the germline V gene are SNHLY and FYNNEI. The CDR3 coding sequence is TGTGCCAGCAGTGGACAGGGATCCGTGGATACGCAGTATTTT. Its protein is CASSGQGSVDTQYF.

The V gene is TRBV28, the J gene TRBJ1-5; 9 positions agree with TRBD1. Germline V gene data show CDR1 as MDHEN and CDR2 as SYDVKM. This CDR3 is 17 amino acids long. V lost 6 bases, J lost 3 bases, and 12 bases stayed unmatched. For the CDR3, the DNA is TGTGCCAGCAGCCCTACAGGGGGCTCAGGGTACAATCAGCCCCAGCATTTT. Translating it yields CASSPTGGSGYNQPQHF.

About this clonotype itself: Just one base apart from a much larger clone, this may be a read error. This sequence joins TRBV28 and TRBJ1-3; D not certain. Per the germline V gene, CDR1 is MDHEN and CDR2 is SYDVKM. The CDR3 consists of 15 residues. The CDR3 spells CASSLLSTSGDTIYF. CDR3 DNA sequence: TGTGCCAGCAGTTTATTGTCGACCTCTGGAGACACCATATATTTT.

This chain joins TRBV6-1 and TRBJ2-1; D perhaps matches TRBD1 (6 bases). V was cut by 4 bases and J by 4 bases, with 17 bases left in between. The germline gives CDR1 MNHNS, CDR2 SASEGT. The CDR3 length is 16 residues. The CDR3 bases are TGTGCCAGCAGTGTTTATCAATTTCAGGGGTACAATGAGCAGTTCTTC. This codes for CASSVYQFQGYNEQFF.

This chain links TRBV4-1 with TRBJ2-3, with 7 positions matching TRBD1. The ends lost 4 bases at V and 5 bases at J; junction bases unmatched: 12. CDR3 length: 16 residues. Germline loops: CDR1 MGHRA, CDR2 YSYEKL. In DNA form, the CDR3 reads TGCGCCAGCAGCCCCGGGACCGGGACAGAGGTAGATACGCAGTATTTT. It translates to CASSPGTGTEVDTQYF.

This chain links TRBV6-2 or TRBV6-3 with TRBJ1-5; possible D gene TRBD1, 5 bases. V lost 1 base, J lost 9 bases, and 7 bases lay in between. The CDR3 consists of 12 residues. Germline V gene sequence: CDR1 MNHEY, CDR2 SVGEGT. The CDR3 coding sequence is TGTGCCAGCAGTTACTACGGGGGGCCCCAGCATTTT. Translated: CASSYYGGPQHF.

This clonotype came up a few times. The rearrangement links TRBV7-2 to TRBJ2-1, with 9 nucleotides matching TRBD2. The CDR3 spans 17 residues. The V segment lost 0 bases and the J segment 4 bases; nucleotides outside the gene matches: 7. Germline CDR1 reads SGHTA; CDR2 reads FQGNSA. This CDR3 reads CASSLALAGAGYNEQFF. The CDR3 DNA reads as TGTGCCAGCAGCTTAGCTTTAGCGGGAGCGGGGTACAATGAGCAGTTCTTC.

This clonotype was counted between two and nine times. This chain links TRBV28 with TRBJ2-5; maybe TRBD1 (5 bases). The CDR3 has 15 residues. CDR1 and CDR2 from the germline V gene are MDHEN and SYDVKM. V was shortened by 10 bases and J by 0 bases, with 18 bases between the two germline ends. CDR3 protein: CATTTEEAYQETQYF. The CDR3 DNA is TGTGCCACCACGACAGAAGAAGCATACCAAGAGACCCAGTACTTC. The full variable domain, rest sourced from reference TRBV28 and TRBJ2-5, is DVKVTQSSRYLVKRTGEKVFLECVQDMDHENMFWYRQDPGLGLRLIYFSYDVKMKEKGDIPEGYSVSREKKERFSLILESASTNQTSMYLCATTTEEAYQETQYFGPGTRLLVL.

The CDR3: CSAEGYNEQFF. Written as DNA, the CDR3 is TGCAGTGCGGAGGGTTACAATGAGCAGTTCTTC. The rearrangement uses TRBV20-1 and TRBJ2-1, with a possible D match to TRBD2 (6 bases). The CDR3 has 11 residues. Trimming shortened V by 6 bases and J by 4 bases, and 7 bases separated the two germline ends. CDR1 and CDR2 (germline): DFQATT, SNEGSKA (reference sequence).

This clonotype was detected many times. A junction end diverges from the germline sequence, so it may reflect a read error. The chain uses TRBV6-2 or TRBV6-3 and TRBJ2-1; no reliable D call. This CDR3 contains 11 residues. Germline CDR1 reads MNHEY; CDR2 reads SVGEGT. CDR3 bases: TGTGCCAGCAGTTACGGATCCTTCGAAGTCTTC. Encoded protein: CASSYGSFEVF.

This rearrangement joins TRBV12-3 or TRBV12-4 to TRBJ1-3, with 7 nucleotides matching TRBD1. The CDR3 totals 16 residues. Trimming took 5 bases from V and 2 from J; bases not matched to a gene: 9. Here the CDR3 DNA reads TGTGCCAGCAGTGCTGGGGCCCAGGGGGCTGGAAACACCATATATTTT. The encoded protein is CASSAGAQGAGNTIYF.

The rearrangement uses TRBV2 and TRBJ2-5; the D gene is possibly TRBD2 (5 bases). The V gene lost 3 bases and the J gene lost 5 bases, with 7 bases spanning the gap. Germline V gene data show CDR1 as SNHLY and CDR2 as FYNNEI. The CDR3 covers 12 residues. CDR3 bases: TGTGCCAGCAGTGAGGGCGGGGAGACCCAGTACTTC. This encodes CASSEGGETQYF.

CDR3 sequence: CASSYSIGAVDREQYF. The CDR3 DNA follows: TGTGCCAGCAGTTACTCGATTGGTGCAGTAGACAGAGAGCAGTACTTC. This chain links TRBV6-6 with TRBJ2-7, with D possibly being TRBD1 (5 bases). The V end was cut by 0 bases, the J end by 7 bases, with 19 bases between. Germline CDR1 MNHNY, CDR2 SVGAGI (reference sequence). The CDR3 extends over 16 amino acids.

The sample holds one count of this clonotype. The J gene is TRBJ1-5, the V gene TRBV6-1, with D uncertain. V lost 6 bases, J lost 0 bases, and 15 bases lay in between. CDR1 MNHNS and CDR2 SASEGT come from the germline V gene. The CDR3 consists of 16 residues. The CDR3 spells CASRQNWGVSNQPQHF. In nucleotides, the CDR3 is TGTGCCAGCAGGCAAAACTGGGGAGTTAGCAATCAGCCCCAGCATTTT.

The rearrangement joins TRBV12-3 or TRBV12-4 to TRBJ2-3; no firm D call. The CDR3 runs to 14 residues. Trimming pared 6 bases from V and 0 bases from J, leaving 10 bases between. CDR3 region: CASRTTRSTDTQYF. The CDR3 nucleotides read TGTGCCAGCAGAACTACACGTAGCACAGATACGCAGTATTTT.

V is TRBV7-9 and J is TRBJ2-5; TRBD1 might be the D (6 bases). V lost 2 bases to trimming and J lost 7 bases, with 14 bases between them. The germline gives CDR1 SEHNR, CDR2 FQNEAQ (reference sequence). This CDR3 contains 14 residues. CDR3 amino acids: CASSLQGYRGTQYF. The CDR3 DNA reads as TGTGCCAGCAGCTTACAGGGGTACCGGGGGACCCAGTACTTC. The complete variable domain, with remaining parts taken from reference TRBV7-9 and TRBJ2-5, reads DTGVSQNPRHKITKRGQNVTFRCDPISEHNRLYWYRQTLGQGPEFLTYFQNEAQLEKSRLLSDRFSAERPKGSFSTLEIQRTEQGDSAMYLCASSLQGYRGTQYFGPGTRLLVL.

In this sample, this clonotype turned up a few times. This CDR3 reads CSARERTGYNEQFF. CDR3 nucleotides: TGCAGTGCTAGAGAACGGACAGGGTACAATGAGCAGTTCTTC. The chain combines TRBV20-1 with TRBJ2-1, with 8 bases aligning to TRBD1. V gave up 0 bases and J gave up 4 bases; unmatched junction bases: 2. CDR3 length equals 14 residues. CDR1 DFQATT and CDR2 SNEGSKA come from the germline V gene (reference sequence).

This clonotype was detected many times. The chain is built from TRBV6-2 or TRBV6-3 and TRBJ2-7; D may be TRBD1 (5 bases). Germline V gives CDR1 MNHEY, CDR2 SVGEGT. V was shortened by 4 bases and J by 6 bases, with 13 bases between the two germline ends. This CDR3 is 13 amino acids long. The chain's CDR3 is CASSFQGPIEQYF. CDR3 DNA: TGTGCCAGCAGTTTCCAGGGTCCAATCGAGCAGTACTTC.

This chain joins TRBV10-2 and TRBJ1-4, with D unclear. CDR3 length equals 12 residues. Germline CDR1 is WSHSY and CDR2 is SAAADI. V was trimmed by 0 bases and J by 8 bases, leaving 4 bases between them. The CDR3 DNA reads TGCGCCAGCAGTGAGTCTGGCGAAAAACTGTTTTTT. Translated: CASSESGEKLFF.

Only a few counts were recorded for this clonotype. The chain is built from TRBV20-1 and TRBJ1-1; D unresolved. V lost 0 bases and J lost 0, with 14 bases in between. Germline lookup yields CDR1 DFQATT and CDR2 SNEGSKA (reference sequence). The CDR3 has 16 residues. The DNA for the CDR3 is TGCAGTGCTAGAGATCCTCGGGAACAGATGAACACTGAAGCTTTCTTT. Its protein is CSARDPREQMNTEAFF.

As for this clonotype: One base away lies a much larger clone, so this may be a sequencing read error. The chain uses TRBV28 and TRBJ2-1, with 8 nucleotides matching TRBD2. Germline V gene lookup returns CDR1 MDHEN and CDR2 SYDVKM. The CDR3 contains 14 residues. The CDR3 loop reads CTSSHSTSGNEQFF. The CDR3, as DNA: TGTACCAGCAGCCACTCAACTAGCGGTAATGAGCAGTTCTTC.

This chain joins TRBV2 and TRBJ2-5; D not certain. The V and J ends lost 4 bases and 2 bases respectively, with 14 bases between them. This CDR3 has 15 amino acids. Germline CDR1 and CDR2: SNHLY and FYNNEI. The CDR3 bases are TGTGCCAGCAGTGCGGTCAGACCGCCTCAAGAGACCCAGTACTTC. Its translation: CASSAVRPPQETQYF.

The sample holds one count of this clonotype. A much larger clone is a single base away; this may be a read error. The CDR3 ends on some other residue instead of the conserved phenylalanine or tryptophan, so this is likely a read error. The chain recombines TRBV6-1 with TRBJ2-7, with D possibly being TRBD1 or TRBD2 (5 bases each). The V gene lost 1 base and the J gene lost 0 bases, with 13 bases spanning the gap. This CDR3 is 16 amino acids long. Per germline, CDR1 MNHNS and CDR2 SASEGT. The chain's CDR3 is CASSEEWDLNSYEQYL. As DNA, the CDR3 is TGTGCCAGCAGTGAAGAGTGGGACCTTAACTCCTACGAGCAGTACCTC.

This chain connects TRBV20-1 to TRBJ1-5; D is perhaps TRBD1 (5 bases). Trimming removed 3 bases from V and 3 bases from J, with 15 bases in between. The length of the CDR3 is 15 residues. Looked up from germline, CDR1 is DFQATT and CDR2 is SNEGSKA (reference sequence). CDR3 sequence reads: CSARAVRGNNQPQHF. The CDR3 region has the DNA TGCAGTGCTAGGGCGGTAAGGGGAAACAATCAGCCCCAGCATTTT.

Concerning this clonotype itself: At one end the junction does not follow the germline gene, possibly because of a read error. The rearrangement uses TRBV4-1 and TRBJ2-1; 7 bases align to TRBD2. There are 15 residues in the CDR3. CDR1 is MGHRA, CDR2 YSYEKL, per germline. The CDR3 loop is CASSHLTSSYNAQFF. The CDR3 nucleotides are TGCGCCAGCAGCCACCTGACTAGCAGTTACAATGCGCAGTTCTTC.

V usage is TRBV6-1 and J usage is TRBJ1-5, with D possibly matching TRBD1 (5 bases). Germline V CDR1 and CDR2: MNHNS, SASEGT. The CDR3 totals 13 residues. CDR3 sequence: CDCFDRINQPQHF. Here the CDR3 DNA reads TGTGACTGTTTCGACAGAATCAATCAGCCCCAGCATTTT.

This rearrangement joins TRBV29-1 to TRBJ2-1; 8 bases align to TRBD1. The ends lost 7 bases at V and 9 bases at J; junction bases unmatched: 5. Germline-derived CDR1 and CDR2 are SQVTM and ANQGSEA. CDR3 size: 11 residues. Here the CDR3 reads CSARTGFEQFF. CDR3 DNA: TGCAGCGCCCGGACAGGGTTTGAGCAGTTCTTC.